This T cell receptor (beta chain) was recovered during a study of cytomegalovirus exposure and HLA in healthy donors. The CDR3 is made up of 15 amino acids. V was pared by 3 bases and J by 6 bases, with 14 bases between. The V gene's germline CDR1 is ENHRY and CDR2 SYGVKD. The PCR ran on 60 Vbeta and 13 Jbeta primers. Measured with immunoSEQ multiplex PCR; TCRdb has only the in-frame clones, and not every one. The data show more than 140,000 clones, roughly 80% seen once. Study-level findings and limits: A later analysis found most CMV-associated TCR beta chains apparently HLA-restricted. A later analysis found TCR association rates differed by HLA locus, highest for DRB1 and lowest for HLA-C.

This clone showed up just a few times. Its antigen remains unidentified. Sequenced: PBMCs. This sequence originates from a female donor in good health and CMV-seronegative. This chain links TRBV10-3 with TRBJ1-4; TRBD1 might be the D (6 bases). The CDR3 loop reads CAISDLGGGDEKLFF. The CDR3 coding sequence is TGTGCCATCAGTGACCTAGGAGGGGGGGATGAAAAACTGTTTTTT.